The T cell receptor (beta chain) described here comes from a study of cytomegalovirus exposure and HLA in healthy donors. About this clone itself: Antigen unknown.

Study results and caveats: A highly shared variant cluster was judged a likely technical artifact.

This CDR3 comprises 15 residues. V was cut by 2 bases and J by 3 bases, with 13 bases left in between. CDR1 and CDR2 from the germline V gene are MGHDK and SYGVNS. PCR used 60 Vbeta primers and 13 Jbeta primers. This table comes from immunoSEQ multiplex PCR, and its TCRdb copy is limited to in-frame clones, with some not included. The sample includes over 150,000 clones, about three quarters seen only once; the top ten take around 3.6%. The sequenced sample was PBMCs. The sequence came from a woman between 35 and 50 years old in good health and CMV-seronegative. The chain employs TRBV25-1 and TRBJ1-2, with D perhaps TRBD1 (5 bases). Here the CDR3 reads CASSEAGGSYYGYTF. The CDR3 DNA follows: TGTGCCAGCAGTGAAGCCGGGGGAAGTTACTATGGCTACACCTTC.